This T cell receptor beta chain is drawn from a study of molecular identifiers for immune sequencing clone quantification. There are many counts of this clonotype. A single record per CDR3 protein comes from TCRdb applying MiXCR to the PCR reads. The repertoire holds about 500,000 distinct CDR3 sequences, with about 21% as singletons. Sequencing input: naive CD8+ T cells from blood, with Jurkat cell RNA spiked in. Subset given: FACS-sorted CD8+CD4-CCR7+CD45RA+ naive T cells. The TCR was taken from a human donor in good health. Some libraries in this study had Jurkat cell RNA spiked in.

The CDR3 region is CASSWGTNEKLFF. CDR3 nucleotide sequence: TGTGCCAGCAGCTGGGGGACTAATGAAAAACTGTTTTTT. This chain connects TRBV13 to TRBJ1-4; D is perhaps TRBD1 (5 bases). The CDR3 extends over 13 amino acids. V was cut by 4 bases and J by 2 bases, with 5 bases left in between. The germline CDR1 and CDR2 sequences are PRHDT and FYEKMQ (reference sequence).